These 21 T cell receptor beta chains originate from one sample sequenced in a study of shared clonotypes between healthy human individuals (dated by TCRdb to 2018 to 2021). The library was generated by the immunoSEQ multiplex PCR assay. Drawn from immuneACCESS, this table holds only the in-frame rearrangements with V and J called that TCRdb kept. Clones are partly lost; checked studies trace under half to an unresolved V gene and leave the rest unexplained. Counted in this sample were fewer than 650,000 clones; 76% of them appeared once. The top ten hold around 13% of the sample. The sequencing input was PBMCs. The receptors were gathered from a woman in her thirties or forties in good health. Some clones in this sample may be carry-over from other donors' samples.

This clone has only a few counts. The V call is TRBV19, the J call TRBJ2-1; TRBD1 agrees at 12 bases. Germline-derived CDR1 and CDR2 are LNHDA and SQIVND (reference sequence). This CDR3 is built from 15 residues. The junction had 3 bases not matched to a gene; V was cut back by 3 bases and J by 6 bases. The CDR3 reads CASSMGTGGPNEQFF. In DNA form, the CDR3 reads TGTGCCAGTAGTATGGGGACAGGGGGCCCCAATGAGCAGTTCTTC.

The chain uses TRBV4-1 and TRBJ2-2; TRBD2 aligns across 7 bases. The CDR3 spans 16 residues. CDR1 is MGHRA and CDR2 is YSYEKL in the germline V gene. The J segment lost 0 bases and the V segment lost 4 bases, leaving 5 bases of the junction unmatched. DNA of the CDR3: TGCGCCAGCAGCCGTGGAGGGAGGGCGAACACCGGGGAGCTGTTTTTT. It yields the protein CASSRGGRANTGELFF.

This clone was found a few times. V gene TRBV2 combines with J gene TRBJ1-1; D unclear. This CDR3 has 13 amino acids. Germline-derived CDR1 and CDR2 are SNHLY and FYNNEI. V gave up 3 bases and J gave up 6 bases, with 11 bases separating them. The CDR3 DNA reads as TGTGCCAGCAGTGAGGCCTTTGTCTCTGAAGCTTTCTTT. It yields the protein CASSEAFVSEAFF.

This chain joins TRBV28 and TRBJ1-5; the D gene is possibly TRBD1 (5 bases). Germline V gene lookup returns CDR1 MDHEN and CDR2 SYDVKM. CDR3 length: 14 residues. V shed 3 bases and J shed 5 bases, with 11 bases lying between them. The CDR3: CASSFRGDHQPQHF. The CDR3 DNA reads as TGTGCCAGCAGTTTCCGAGGGGACCATCAGCCCCAGCATTTT.

The chain combines TRBV6-5 with TRBJ1-4; 8 bases line up with TRBD1. V shed 5 bases, J shed 10 bases, and the junction held 6 bases outside the gene matches. CDR1 and CDR2 from the germline V gene are MNHEY and SVGAGI. The CDR3 contains 13 residues. CDR3 loop: CASSQDRDGKLFF. In DNA, the CDR3 is TGTGCCAGCAGTCAGGACAGGGACGGAAAACTGTTTTTT.

The chain joins TRBV13 to TRBJ2-6; 7 bases are a match to TRBD2. Trimming removed 4 bases from V and 8 bases from J; junction bases left unmatched: 5. Germline V gene lookup returns CDR1 PRHDT and CDR2 FYEKMQ (reference sequence). The CDR3 length is 14 residues. In nucleotides, the CDR3 is TGTGCCAGCAGCTCTAGCGGTCTTACCAACGTCCTGACTTTC. Translating it yields CASSSSGLTNVLTF.

The V gene is TRBV7-9, the J gene TRBJ2-1; D remains unclear. CDR1 is SEHNR and CDR2 is FQNEAQ in the germline V gene (reference sequence). The CDR3 consists of 14 residues. V was cut by 5 bases and J by 9 bases, with 17 bases left in between. DNA of the CDR3: TGTGCCAGCAGCCCACTTGCCCTGGTAGGTGAGCAGTTCTTC. It codes for CASSPLALVGEQFF.

The chain links TRBV2 to TRBJ2-2, with 12 bases aligning to TRBD2. The CDR3 has 15 amino acids. Germline values: CDR1 SNHLY, CDR2 FYNNEI. The trim removed 5 bases at V and 6 bases at J, leaving 4 bases unmatched. The CDR3 region has the DNA TGTGCCAGCAGTCGACTAGCGGGAGCGCCCGGGGAGCTGTTTTTT. Its translation is CASSRLAGAPGELFF.

This chain joins TRBV10-3 and TRBJ1-1; 10 bases map to TRBD1. Trimming at V came to 0 bases and at J to 1 base, leaving 2 bases not matched to a gene. Germline-derived CDR1 and CDR2 are ENHRY and SYGVKD. There are 16 residues in the CDR3. The CDR3, as DNA: TGTGCCATCAGTGAGTCTCGGGACAGGGGGAACACTGAAGCTTTCTTT. It encodes CAISESRDRGNTEAFF.

This chain uses TRBV23-1 with TRBJ2-1; TRBD2 is a possible D gene (6 bases). TRBV23-1 is classed as an ORF, of uncertain function. V shed 0 bases and J shed 0 bases, with 6 bases lying between them. The CDR3 loop spans 15 amino acids. For the CDR3, the DNA is TGCGCCAGCAGTCAATCGACTAGCTCCTACAATGAGCAGTTCTTC. The encoded protein is CASSQSTSSYNEQFF.

The J gene is TRBJ2-5, the V gene TRBV7-6, with TRBD1 matching over 11 bases. The end of the DNA fits TRBJ2-7 better, so the J call may be wrong. The CDR3 is 17 amino acids. Germline CDR1 reads SGHVS; CDR2 reads FNYEAQ. The CDR3 coding sequence is TGTGCCAGCAGCTTGGGACAGGGGGGACTAGGAGGTTACGAGCAGTACTTC. It is translated as CASSLGQGGLGGYEQYF.

This clone has only a few counts. V usage is TRBV18 and J usage is TRBJ1-5; 7 bases agree with TRBD1. Unmatched junction bases numbered 8, after V lost 6 bases and J lost 9 bases. This CDR3 spans 13 amino acids. CDR1 is KGHSH and CDR2 is LQKENI in the germline V gene. CDR3 nucleotides: TGTGCCAGCTCCGGGGACAGATCTTCGCCCCAGCATTTT. Protein sequence: CASSGDRSSPQHF. Together with reference TRBV18 and TRBJ1-5, the CDR3 gives the full variable domain: NAGVMQNPRHLVRRRGQEARLRCSPMKGHSHVYWYRQLPEEGLKFMVYLQKENIIDESGMPKERFSAEFPKEGPSILRIQQVVRGDSAAYFCASSGDRSSPQHFGDGTRLSIL.

The V and J genes are TRBV29-1 and TRBJ1-2; D uncertain. V gave up 1 base and J gave up 9 bases, with 12 bases separating them. The CDR3 contains 12 residues. CDR1 SQVTM and CDR2 ANQGSEA come from the germline V gene. The DNA for the CDR3 is TGCAGCGTTGAAGTCGTCGAGGATAGCTACACCTTC. It specifies CSVEVVEDSYTF.

The V and J genes are TRBV19 and TRBJ2-2; 9 nucleotides align to TRBD1. The CDR3 contains 17 residues. The V gene's germline CDR1 is LNHDA and CDR2 SQIVND (reference sequence). Trimming took 4 bases from V and 7 from J; bases not matched to a gene: 13. The DNA for the CDR3 is TGTGCCAGTAGTACTCTCGGACAGGGGCCGACGGACGGGGAGCTGTTTTTT. Protein product: CASSTLGQGPTDGELFF.

The J gene is TRBJ2-7, the V gene TRBV2; TRBD2 matches at 8 bases. The germline V gene has CDR1 SNHLY and CDR2 FYNNEI. J lost 6 bases, V lost 7 bases, and 5 bases had no gene match. This CDR3 is 12 amino acids long. The CDR3 coding sequence is TGTGCCAGCAACAGAGCGGGAGCCGAGCAGTACTTC. Its translation: CASNRAGAEQYF.

CDR3 nucleotides: TGTGCCATCAGTGCACATCAGGGACAGGGGTCCAATGAGCAGTTCTTC. It codes for CAISAHQGQGSNEQFF. This chain uses TRBV10-3 with TRBJ2-1; 10 nucleotides align to TRBD1. CDR3 size: 16 residues. Germline V gene sequence: CDR1 ENHRY, CDR2 SYGVKD. With V trimmed by 4 bases and J by 6 bases, 9 bases remained unmatched.

This clone was seen once. J is TRBJ1-2 and V is TRBV5-4, with 8 bases matching TRBD1. Germline CDR1 is SGHNT and CDR2 is YYREEE (reference sequence). The V segment lost 0 bases and the J segment 6 bases; nucleotides outside the gene matches: 13. The CDR3 runs to 17 residues. CDR3 sequence (DNA): TGTGCCAGCAGCTTGGATCAGGGGCAGGGGGCGCGTAATGGCTACACCTTC. It specifies CASSLDQGQGARNGYTF.

This clone came up once. With a much larger clone just one base away, this may be a read error. The chain joins TRBV30 to TRBJ1-1, with unresolved D. Deletions cut 0 bases from V and 3 bases from J, with 11 bases between. Germline loops: CDR1 GTSNPN, CDR2 SVGIG (reference sequence). The CDR3 totals 14 residues. The DNA for the CDR3 is TGTGCCTGGAGTGTACTATTAAGTGACACTGAAGCTTTCTTT. Protein product: CAWSVLLSDTEAFF.

The CDR3 spells CAWSATGSETQYF. Here the CDR3 DNA reads TGTGCCTGGAGTGCGACAGGGTCGGAGACCCAGTACTTC. The rearrangement uses TRBV30 and TRBJ2-5; TRBD1 matches 7 bases. Germline V gene data show CDR1 as GTSNPN and CDR2 as SVGIG (reference sequence). V lost 1 base, J lost 5 bases, and 4 bases stayed unmatched. This CDR3 has 13 amino acids.

As regards this clone: This same CDR3 is encoded by further DNA sequences in the sample. The rearrangement joins TRBV6-1 to TRBJ2-7; weak D call: TRBD1 (6 bases). Trimming stripped 6 bases from V and 1 base from J, with 7 bases between. There are 12 residues in the CDR3. In germline, CDR1 is MNHNS, CDR2 SASEGT. The CDR3: CASRTGSYEQYF. The CDR3 DNA reads as TGTGCCAGCAGGACAGGATCCTACGAGCAGTACTTC.

This clone was counted a few times. J is TRBJ2-2 and V is TRBV4-2; 12 bases fit TRBD2. CDR1 and CDR2 from the germline V gene are LGHNA and YNFKEQ. J gave up 7 bases and V 1 base, and 4 bases lay outside the gene matches. This CDR3 has 16 residues. The chain's CDR3 is CASSQVTSGSYGELFF. CDR3 nucleotide sequence: TGTGCCAGCAGCCAAGTGACTAGCGGGAGTTACGGGGAGCTGTTTTTT.